What follows are 8 T cell receptor beta chains derived from one specimen sequenced in a study of identical twins. One entry per CDR3 protein results from TCRdb running MiXCR on the 5' RACE reads. The sample has 550,000 to 700,000 distinct CDR3 sequences, 21% seen once; the top ten hold around 4.4%. The same data also went into a second study, on T cells expressing NK-cell markers.

Sample: PBMCs. The origin of the receptors is a woman aged 18 to 35 in good health.

This sequence joins TRBV18 and TRBJ2-7; D tentatively fits TRBD1 or TRBD2 (5 bases each). CDR3 size: 15 residues. Germline assignment: CDR1 KGHSH and CDR2 LQKENI. The ends were cut back, 6 bases at V and 6 bases at J, with 21 bases in the middle. The CDR3 sequence is CASSRPRVDGGEQYF. CDR3 coding DNA: TGTGCCAGCTCGCGCCCTAGGGTGGATGGGGGCGAGCAGTACTTC.

The chain has TRBV27 and TRBJ2-4, with 8 bases identical to TRBD1. This CDR3 region has 18 residues. The V gene's germline CDR1 is MNHEY and CDR2 SMNVEV (reference sequence). With V trimmed by 6 bases and J by 1 base, 14 bases remained unmatched. The CDR3 DNA sequence: TGTGCCAGCAGCTCTATAACAGGGGGGCGTGAGGCCAAAAACATTCAGTACTTC. This sequence encodes CASSSITGGREAKNIQYF.

This chain connects TRBV12-3 or TRBV12-4 to TRBJ2-7; D perhaps matches TRBD2 (6 bases). The V gene lost 3 bases and the J gene lost 2 bases, with 11 bases spanning the gap. This CDR3 has 14 amino acids. CDR3 region: CASSFGGPTYEQYF. The CDR3 coding sequence is TGTGCCAGCAGTTTCGGGGGTCCCACCTACGAGCAGTACTTC.

This clonotype showed up just a few times. The genes are TRBV29-1 and TRBJ2-1; 7 nucleotides agree with TRBD2. Looked up from germline, CDR1 is SQVTM and CDR2 is ANQGSEA. After removal of 3 bases from V and 1 base from J, the junction contained 6 bases not matched to a gene. The CDR3 spans 15 residues. Here the CDR3 reads CSVDEIAGSYNEQFF. The CDR3 coding sequence is TGCAGCGTTGATGAGATAGCGGGTTCCTACAATGAGCAGTTCTTC.

The chain has TRBV10-3 and TRBJ1-2; D unclear. V lost 3 bases and J 0 bases, leaving 5 bases between the germline ends. Germline CDR1 ENHRY, CDR2 SYGVKD. The CDR3 extends over 13 amino acids. The CDR3 DNA is TGTGCCATCAGTGAATCTCCTAACTATGGCTACACCTTC. It specifies CAISESPNYGYTF.

This clonotype was counted a few times. The chain links TRBV7-8 to TRBJ2-1; no clear D gene. V gave up 1 base and J gave up 12 bases, with 19 bases separating them. The CDR3 totals 15 residues. Germline CDR1 and CDR2: SGHVS and FQNEAQ. For the CDR3, the DNA is TGTGCCAGCAGCTTAGAGGCAGCCCAGACGTCTGGGCAGTTCTTC. Translation gives CASSLEAAQTSGQFF.

The chain uses TRBV20-1 and TRBJ2-3; 12 nucleotides agree with TRBD2. J lost 3 bases, V lost 2 bases, and 6 bases had no gene match. This CDR3 has 16 residues. CDR1 is DFQATT, CDR2 SNEGSKA, per germline (reference sequence). CDR3 coding DNA: TGCAGTGCTAGATTGTCTAGCGGGGGGGCGACAGATACGCAGTATTTT. Translation: CSARLSSGGATDTQYF.

The gene calls are TRBV9 and TRBJ2-5; TRBD2 matches 10 bases. The CDR3 is 18 amino acids. Germline V gives CDR1 SGDLS, CDR2 YYNGEE. V dropped 0 bases and J dropped 6; count of bases not matched to a gene: 14. The DNA of the CDR3 is TGTGCCAGCAGCGTAGCAGAAGCGGGAGGGCCCTCTGCACAGACCCAGTACTTC. Its translation is CASSVAEAGGPSAQTQYF.